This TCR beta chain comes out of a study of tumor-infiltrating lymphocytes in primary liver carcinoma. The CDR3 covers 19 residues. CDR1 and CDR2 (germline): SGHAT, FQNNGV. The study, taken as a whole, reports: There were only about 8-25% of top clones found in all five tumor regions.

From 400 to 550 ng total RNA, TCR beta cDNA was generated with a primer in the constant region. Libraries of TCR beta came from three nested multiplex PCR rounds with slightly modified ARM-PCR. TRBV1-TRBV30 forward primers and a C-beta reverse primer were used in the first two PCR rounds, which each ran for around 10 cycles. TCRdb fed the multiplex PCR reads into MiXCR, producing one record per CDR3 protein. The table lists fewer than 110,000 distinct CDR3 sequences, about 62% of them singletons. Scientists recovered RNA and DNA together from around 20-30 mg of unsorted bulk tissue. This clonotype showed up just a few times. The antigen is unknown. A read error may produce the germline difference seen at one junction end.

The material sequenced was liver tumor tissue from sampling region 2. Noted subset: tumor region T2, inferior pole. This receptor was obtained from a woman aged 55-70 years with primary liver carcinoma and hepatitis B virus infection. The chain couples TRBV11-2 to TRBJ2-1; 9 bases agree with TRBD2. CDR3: CASSLAGAGGRRWSAGQFF. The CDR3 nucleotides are TGTGCCAGCAGTTTAGCCGGAGCGGGAGGCCGGCGGTGGTCGGCCGGGCAGTTCTTC.